This entry lists 29 T cell receptor beta chains sequenced from one sample in a study of T cell repertoires in cytomegalovirus infection (dated by TCRdb to between 2018 and 2021). Their target antigens are unknown. The treatment or condition tag for this specimen amounts to: in vitro stimulation with specific CMV peptide epitopes to enrich CMV-specific T cells. Sequencing was carried out with an Illumina HiSeq 1500. Clones were called with MiXCR by TCRdb after fastp trimmed the public reads at Q25, and only in-frame beta chains were retained. Each entry merges the rows of one CDR3 protein and shows their most common DNA and genes. This sample comprises 60,000 to 80,000 distinct CDR3 sequences, around 20% of them detected only once. More than 65% of the sample goes to the ten largest clones. The sequencing here drew on CD8+ T cells from cultured PBMCs, taken from culture after CMV antigen stimulation. These receptors all stem from a human donor in good health (CMV status not recorded). Some clones in this sample may be carry-over from other donors' samples.

This clonotype was counted only a few times. The chain joins TRBV28 to TRBJ2-5; TRBD1 might be the D (6 bases). CDR1 and CDR2 from the germline V gene are MDHEN and SYDVKM. The CDR3 has 16 amino acids. V dropped 1 base and J dropped 3 bases, with 15 bases sitting between them. CDR3 nucleotide sequence: TGTGCCAGCAGTTTATCGGACAGCCTTTCCGAAGAGACCCAGTACTTC. Its translation: CASSLSDSLSEETQYF.

The rearrangement uses TRBV7-8 and TRBJ2-7; D remains ambiguous. CDR1 SGHVS and CDR2 FQNEAQ come from the germline V gene. The CDR3 has 13 amino acids. With 1 base removed from V and 2 bases from J, the gap between germline ends came to 6 bases. The CDR3 bases are TGTGCCAGCAGCTTAGGCACTCCCTACGAGCAGTACTTC. It codes for CASSLGTPYEQYF.

The CDR3 loop reads CASSLYEENTDTQYF. In DNA, the CDR3 is TGTGCCAGCAGCTTATACGAGGAGAACACAGATACGCAGTATTTT. J is TRBJ2-3 and V is TRBV7-9; unclear D gene. This CDR3 region has 15 residues. Germline values: CDR1 SEHNR, CDR2 FQNEAQ (reference sequence). V was shortened by 2 bases and J by 2 bases, with 11 bases between the two germline ends.

This clonotype has a handful of counts. The rearrangement joins TRBV4-2 to TRBJ2-1; D is undetermined. This CDR3 comprises 15 residues. V was pared by 0 bases and J by 4 bases, with 10 bases between. Germline CDR1 reads LGHNA; CDR2 reads YNFKEQ. CDR3 coding DNA: TGTGCCAGCAGCCAAGATCTAGGCAGTTACAATGAGCAGTTCTTC. Translation gives CASSQDLGSYNEQFF.

V gene TRBV12-3 or TRBV12-4 combines with J gene TRBJ2-5, with D perhaps TRBD2 (7 bases). CDR3 length: 14 residues. Deletions cut 7 bases from V and 9 bases from J, with 21 bases between. The chain's CDR3 is CASTLGGGGVAQYF. CDR3 nucleotides: TGTGCCAGCACCCTCGGGGGCGGGGGAGTGGCCCAGTACTTC.

This chain connects TRBV6-6 to TRBJ2-5, with 10 bases identical to TRBD2. Germline V gene sequence: CDR1 MNHNY, CDR2 SVGAGI (reference sequence). After removal of 1 base from V and 1 base from J, the junction contained 3 bases not matched to a gene. The CDR3 totals 16 residues. CDR3 sequence reads: CASSYWPSGGQETQYF. CDR3 coding DNA: TGTGCCAGCAGTTACTGGCCTAGCGGGGGCCAAGAGACCCAGTACTTC.

In its sample, this clonotype was seen a few times. The J gene is TRBJ2-1, the V gene TRBV11-1, with D uncertain. The V gene lost 4 bases and the J gene lost 4 bases, with 11 bases spanning the gap. This CDR3 contains 14 residues. The germline V gene encodes CDR1 SGHAT and CDR2 FQDESV (reference sequence). CDR3 in DNA: TGTGCCAGCAGCTCGTTTGTAGAATACAATGAGCAGTTCTTC. Residues: CASSSFVEYNEQFF. Full variable domain (rest looked up from reference TRBV11-1 and TRBJ2-1): EAEVAQSPRYKITEKSQAVAFWCDPISGHATLYWYRQILGQGPELLVQFQDESVVDDSQLPKDRFSAERLKGVDSTLKIQPAELGDSAMYLCASSSFVEYNEQFFGPGTRLTVL.

This clonotype has a handful of counts. The V call is TRBV28, the J call TRBJ1-2; 9 bases map to TRBD1. The V segment lost 3 bases and the J segment 3 bases; nucleotides outside the gene matches: 17. Looked up from germline, CDR1 is MDHEN and CDR2 is SYDVKM. The length of the CDR3 is 19 residues. The CDR3 DNA reads as TGTGCCAGCAGTTTGGGGGCAGAAAATCCGGGACAGGGACACTATGGCTACACCTTC. The encoded protein is CASSLGAENPGQGHYGYTF.

This clonotype was found a few times. This rearrangement joins TRBV4-1 to TRBJ1-1; tentative D call: TRBD1 (5 bases). Germline V gene data show CDR1 as MGHRA and CDR2 as YSYEKL. This CDR3 contains 11 residues. Trimming stripped 1 base from V and 11 bases from J, with 8 bases between. The CDR3 coding sequence is TGCGCCAGCAGCCAAGGGGGCGCCGCTTTCTTT. It translates to CASSQGGAAFF.

V gene TRBV7-6 combines with J gene TRBJ2-2; a possible D gene is TRBD2 (6 bases). The CDR3 extends over 17 amino acids. Germline assignment: CDR1 SGHVS and CDR2 FNYEAQ. Trimming removed 0 bases from V and 2 bases from J, with 13 bases in between. The CDR3 DNA follows: TGTGCCAGCAGCTTAGCGGTAGTAGCGGCTAACACCGGGGAGCTGTTTTTT. It encodes CASSLAVVAANTGELFF.

This clonotype was observed at least ten times. The chain recombines TRBV28 with TRBJ2-7; tentatively, D is TRBD1 or TRBD2 (5 bases each). Trimming cost V 5 bases and J 3 bases, with 23 bases left between them. The CDR3 extends over 17 amino acids. Germline CDR1 is MDHEN and CDR2 is SYDVKM. CDR3 sequence: CASSLRLGDVGIYEQYF. As DNA, the CDR3 is TGTGCCAGCAGTCTAAGGCTTGGGGACGTGGGAATCTACGAGCAGTACTTC.

In this sample, this clonotype turned up a few times. V is TRBV19 and J is TRBJ2-7; the D is unclear. The CDR3 totals 13 residues. The germline V and J ends were trimmed by 1 base and 5 bases, with 9 bases remaining between them. The germline V gene encodes CDR1 LNHDA and CDR2 SQIVND (reference sequence). The CDR3 DNA sequence: TGTGCCAGTAGTATAGCTTTATTCGACGAGCAGTACTTC. It is translated as CASSIALFDEQYF.

This clonotype turned up a few times. CDR3 protein: CASSQTQGGTGELFF. CDR3 nucleotide sequence: TGCGCCAGCAGCCAAACCCAGGGAGGCACCGGGGAGCTGTTTTTT. This rearrangement joins TRBV4-3 to TRBJ2-2; a weak D match, TRBD2 (6 bases). Trimming shortened V by 2 bases and J by 4 bases, and 11 bases separated the two germline ends. The length of the CDR3 is 15 residues. The germline V gene has CDR1 LGHNA and CDR2 YSLEER.

A note on this clonotype: A read error may produce the germline difference seen at one junction end. The rearrangement links TRBV29-1 to TRBJ2-7, with a tentative D call TRBD1 (6 bases). Germline loops: CDR1 SQVTM, CDR2 ANQGSEA. The CDR3 is made up of 12 amino acids. The CDR3 spells CSVESPTRDIIF. In DNA form, the CDR3 reads TGCAGCGTTGAATCCCCTACTCGGGACATCATCTTC.

This clonotype has more than one count but fewer than ten. CDR3 nucleotide sequence: TGTGCCAGCAGCCCCGACCCCGCGGGGGAGCTGTTTTTT. Protein: CASSPDPAGELFF. The chain has TRBV7-9 and TRBJ2-2; D gene ambiguous. The CDR3 totals 13 residues. The V and J ends lost 5 bases and 8 bases respectively, with 12 bases between them. The V gene's germline CDR1 is SEHNR and CDR2 FQNEAQ (reference sequence). Variable domain in full (rest from reference TRBV7-9 and TRBJ2-2): DTGVSQNPRHKITKRGQNVTFRCDPISEHNRLYWYRQTLGQGPEFLTYFQNEAQLEKSRLLSDRFSAERPKGSFSTLEIQRTEQGDSAMYLCASSPDPAGELFFGEGSRLTVL.

This clonotype was seen only a few times. The chain has TRBV2 and TRBJ1-2; TRBD1 matches 9 bases. This CDR3 comprises 14 residues. In germline, CDR1 is SNHLY, CDR2 FYNNEI. Trimming at V came to 5 bases and at J to 6 bases, leaving 7 bases not matched to a gene. The CDR3 reads CASSTPGQGNGYTF. The CDR3 region has the DNA TGTGCCAGCAGTACCCCGGGACAGGGAAATGGCTACACCTTC.

V and J are TRBV7-2 and TRBJ1-4, with no clear D. The CDR3 is made up of 15 amino acids. Per germline, CDR1 SGHTA and CDR2 FQGNSA. The V gene lost 1 base and the J gene lost 3 bases, with 9 bases spanning the gap. CDR3 sequence (DNA): TGTGCCAGCAGCTTAGGATGGATGGCTAATGAAAAACTGTTTTTT. This encodes CASSLGWMANEKLFF.

V gene TRBV19 combines with J gene TRBJ2-1, with D perhaps TRBD2 (6 bases). This CDR3 is built from 15 residues. Germline V gives CDR1 LNHDA, CDR2 SQIVND (reference sequence). V lost 5 bases and J lost 2, with 13 bases in between. CDR3 sequence (DNA): TGTGCCAGTAGTTTTGAGCGGGCCCCCTACAATGAGCAGTTCTTC. Translating gives CASSFERAPYNEQFF.

The chain recombines TRBV6-5 with TRBJ2-3, with 7 nucleotides matching TRBD2. Trimming at V came to 6 bases and at J to 6 bases, leaving 12 bases not matched to a gene. The CDR3 spans 15 residues. Germline assignment: CDR1 MNHEY and CDR2 SVGAGI. CDR3 bases: TGTGCCAGCAGCGGGACTACGGCCGCGAGGGATACGCAGTATTTT. Protein: CASSGTTAARDTQYF.

The chain joins TRBV6-2 or TRBV6-3 to TRBJ1-5; D perhaps matches TRBD1 (5 bases). The germline V gene has CDR1 MNHEY and CDR2 SVGEGT. Trimming left V 2 bases short and J 4 bases short, with 15 bases between. The CDR3 loop spans 16 amino acids. The DNA of the CDR3 is TGTGCCAGCAGTTACGACTCCGGGAGGGGTAATCAGCCCCAGCATTTT. Translated: CASSYDSGRGNQPQHF.

The rearrangement uses TRBV7-2 and TRBJ2-2; D is ambiguous. CDR3 length equals 13 residues. V was clipped by 1 base and J by 3 bases, with 3 bases between them. The germline V gene has CDR1 SGHTA and CDR2 FQGNSA. CDR3 nucleotides: TGTGCCAGCAGCTTAGTCTACACCGGGGAGCTGTTTTTT. Protein product: CASSLVYTGELFF.

This clonotype turned up a few times. J is TRBJ1-1 and V is TRBV6-2 or TRBV6-3; 8 nucleotides align to TRBD1. This CDR3 has 14 amino acids. From germline, CDR1 is MNHEY and CDR2 SVGEGT. The V and J ends lost 5 bases and 1 base, in that order; junction bases with no gene match: 3. The CDR3 spells CASSNRGGNTEAFF. DNA for the CDR3: TGTGCCAGCAGTAACAGGGGGGGGAACACTGAAGCTTTCTTT.

The gene calls are TRBV4-1 and TRBJ1-6; D perhaps matches TRBD1 (6 bases). The CDR3 sequence is 16 residues long. V lost 3 bases to trimming and J lost 5 bases, with 14 bases between them. Germline-derived CDR1 and CDR2 are MGHRA and YSYEKL. The CDR3 here is CASSHPRTANNSPLHF. The CDR3 coding sequence is TGCGCCAGCAGCCATCCTAGGACAGCGAATAATTCACCCCTCCACTTT.

There are a few counts of this clonotype. The chain couples TRBV7-9 to TRBJ2-2, with 9 bases fitting TRBD1. CDR1 and CDR2 (germline): SEHNR, FQNEAQ (reference sequence). Losses at the gene ends were 5 bases for V and 0 bases for J; bases not matched to a gene: 13. CDR3 size: 19 residues. The CDR3 coding sequence is TGTGCCAGCAGCGGAAGGACAGGGGACCGAACACCGAACACCGGGGAGCTGTTTTTT. Amino acid sequence: CASSGRTGDRTPNTGELFF.

The table lists this clonotype with many counts. As DNA, the CDR3 is TGTGCCAGCAGGGGGGGACTAGCGGGAGGCCCCGGGACCTACAATGAGCAGTTCTTC. Translated: CASRGGLAGGPGTYNEQFF. The V call is TRBV11-3, the J call TRBJ2-1; TRBD2 matches 15 bases. CDR1 SGHNT and CDR2 YENEEA come from the germline V gene. The CDR3 has 19 residues. Losses at the gene ends were 6 bases for V and 2 bases for J; bases not matched to a gene: 11.

The rearrangement links TRBV7-8 to TRBJ2-2; D assignment may be TRBD1 or TRBD2 (5 bases each). Germline V gives CDR1 SGHVS, CDR2 FQNEAQ. Trimming took off 5 bases at V and 3 bases at J, with 16 bases between the two ends. The CDR3 spans 16 residues. Here the CDR3 DNA reads TGTGCCAGCAGCCCCGTTGTGGGGACCGACACCGGGGAGCTGTTTTTT. As protein: CASSPVVGTDTGELFF.

This clonotype has only a few counts. The rearrangement uses TRBV6-6 and TRBJ2-1, with D maybe TRBD2 (7 bases). The ends were cut back, 7 bases at V and 10 bases at J, with 17 bases in the middle. The germline V gene encodes CDR1 MNHNY and CDR2 SVGAGI (reference sequence). The CDR3 covers 13 residues. The CDR3 sequence: CASTLRGAEEQFF. Here the CDR3 DNA reads TGTGCCAGCACCCTTCGGGGGGCGGAGGAGCAGTTCTTC.

In its sample, this clonotype was seen a few times. V and J are TRBV28 and TRBJ2-1; D uncertain. Between the trimmed V and J ends, which lost 1 base and 1 base, there was a span of 8 bases. The V gene's germline CDR1 is MDHEN and CDR2 SYDVKM. The CDR3 is 15 residues long. Here the CDR3 reads CASSLFRKSYNEQFF. For the CDR3, the DNA is TGTGCCAGCAGTTTATTCAGAAAGTCCTACAATGAGCAGTTCTTC.

This clonotype was counted only a few times. The DNA of the CDR3 is TGTGCCACCAAGAAACTATGCACTAGCGGGGGGTTTAACCCCTACAATGAGCAGTTCTTC. Its translation is CATKKLCTSGGFNPYNEQFF. The chain recombines TRBV25-1 with TRBJ2-1; 12 nucleotides match TRBD2. The CDR3 has 20 residues. Germline V lookup: CDR1 MGHDK, CDR2 SYGVNS. V shed 10 bases, J shed 2 bases, and the junction held 21 bases outside the gene matches.